The text below deals with one T cell receptor (beta chain). Primers included in the PCR were 60 Vbeta and 13 Jbeta primers. Data came from immunoSEQ multiplex PCR; TCRdb stores just in-frame clones and leaves some out. Its table lists roughly 140,000 clones. The sample is drawn from a study of cytomegalovirus exposure and HLA in healthy donors. Study-level background: From some 180 million T cells, an earlier analysis saw 117 million unique TCR beta sequences.

The J segment lost 9 bases and the V segment lost 10 bases, leaving 9 bases of the junction unmatched. The CDR3 contains 13 residues. The germline V gene has CDR1 MNHEY and CDR2 SMNVEV (reference sequence). The sample was PBMCs. The TCR was taken from a male donor in good health and CMV-seronegative. The chain employs TRBV27 and TRBJ2-1; 10 nucleotides agree with TRBD1. CDR3: CATSGQGFGEQFF. The DNA of the CDR3 is TGTGCCACCTCGGGACAGGGGTTCGGTGAGCAGTTCTTC.